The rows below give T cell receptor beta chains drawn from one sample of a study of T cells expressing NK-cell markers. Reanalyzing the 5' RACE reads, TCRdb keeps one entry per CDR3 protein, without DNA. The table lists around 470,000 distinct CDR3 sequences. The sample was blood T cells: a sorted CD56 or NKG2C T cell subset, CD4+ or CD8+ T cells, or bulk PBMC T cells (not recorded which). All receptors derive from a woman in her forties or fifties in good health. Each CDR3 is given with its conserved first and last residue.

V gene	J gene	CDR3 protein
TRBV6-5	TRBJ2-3	CASSYVGKDTQYF
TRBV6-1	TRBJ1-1	CASLLRGRLNTEAFF
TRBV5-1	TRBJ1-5	CASSLDGQANQPQHF
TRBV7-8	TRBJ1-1	CASSQPENTEAFF
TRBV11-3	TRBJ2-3	CASSLGALAGADTQYF
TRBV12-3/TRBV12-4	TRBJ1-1	CASSSGQGAPNDNEAFF
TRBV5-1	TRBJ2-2	CASSDRLAGGPRAGELFF
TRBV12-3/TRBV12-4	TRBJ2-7	CASSYRDSYEQYF
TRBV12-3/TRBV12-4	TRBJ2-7	CASSPDPILSGSPYEQYF
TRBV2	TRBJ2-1	CASSDARGPYNEQFF
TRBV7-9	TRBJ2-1	CASSLSLVGEQFF
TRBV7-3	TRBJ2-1	CASSSSGGRVLEQFF
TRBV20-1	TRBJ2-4	CSASGGARYIQYF
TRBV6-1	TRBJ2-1	CASSVGGSEQFF
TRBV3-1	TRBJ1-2	CASSHRGGYTF
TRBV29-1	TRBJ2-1	CSVDTAASYNEQFF
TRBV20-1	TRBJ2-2	CSANDRENTGELFF
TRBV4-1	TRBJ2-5	CASSQRQGIMETQYF
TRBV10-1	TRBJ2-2	CASSVILGSGELFF
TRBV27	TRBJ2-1	CASSKLAYNEQFF
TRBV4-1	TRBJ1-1	CASSLIAGGVTEAFF
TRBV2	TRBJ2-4	CASSEIAEYKNIQYF
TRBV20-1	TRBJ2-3	CSGISGRGTDTQYF
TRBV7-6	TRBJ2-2	CASSPRGQGSTGELFF
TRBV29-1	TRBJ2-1	CSVVGQGPKALNEQFF
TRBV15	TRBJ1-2	CATSRREFGYTF
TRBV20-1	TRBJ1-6	CSARDFEQANSPLHF
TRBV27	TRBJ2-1	CASSLLGGGSEQFF
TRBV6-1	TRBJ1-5	CASNDRLGQPQHF
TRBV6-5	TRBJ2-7	CASSDGLAGVYGYEQYF
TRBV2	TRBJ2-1	CASRPLAGEPNEQFF
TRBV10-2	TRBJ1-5	CASSGPGINQPQHF
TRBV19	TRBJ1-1	CASSIMEPTEAFF
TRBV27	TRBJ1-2	CASSPTAGHGGDGYTF
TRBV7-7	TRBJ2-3	CASSTGGAHTDTQYF
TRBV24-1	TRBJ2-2	CATSTSPPGPGELFF
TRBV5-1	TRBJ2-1	CASSLPGSNEQFF
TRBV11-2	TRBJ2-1	CASSPLDSVVHNEQFF
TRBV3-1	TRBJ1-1	CASSPTLIPNTEAFF
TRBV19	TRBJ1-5	CASSIGANNQPQHF
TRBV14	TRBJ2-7	CASSQGSGLYEQYF